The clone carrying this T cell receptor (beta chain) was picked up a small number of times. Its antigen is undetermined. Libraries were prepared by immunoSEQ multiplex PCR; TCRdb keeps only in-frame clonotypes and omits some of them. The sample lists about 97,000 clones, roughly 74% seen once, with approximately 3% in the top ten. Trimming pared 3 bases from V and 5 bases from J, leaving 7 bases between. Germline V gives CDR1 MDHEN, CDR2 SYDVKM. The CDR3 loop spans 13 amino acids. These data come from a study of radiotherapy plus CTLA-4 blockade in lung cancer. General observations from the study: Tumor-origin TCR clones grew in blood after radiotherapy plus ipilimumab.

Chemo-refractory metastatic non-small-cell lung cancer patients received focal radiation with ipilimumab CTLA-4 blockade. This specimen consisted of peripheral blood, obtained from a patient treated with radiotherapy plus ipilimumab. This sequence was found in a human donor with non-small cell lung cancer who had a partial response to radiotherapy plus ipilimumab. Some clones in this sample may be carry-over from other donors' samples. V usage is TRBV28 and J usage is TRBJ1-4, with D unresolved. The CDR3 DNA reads TGTGCCAGCAGTTTGAACCAGAATGAAAAACTGTTTTTT. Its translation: CASSLNQNEKLFF.